This T cell receptor (beta chain) was documented in a study of blood T cell repertoires in COVID-19 (TCRdb year 2020). Regarding the study in general: Samples covering the acute and convalescent phases of COVID-19 were provided by collaborators in the United States, Italy and Spain. The material from the prospective study consisted of cDNA or gDNA derived from T cells, B-cell-depleted T cells, or PBMCs. The dataset comprised deeply sampled blood TCRbeta repertoires from subjects exposed to, actively infected with, or recovered from COVID-19. The repertoires were released in a freely available public database intended as a resource for research on the immune response to SARS-CoV-2. The samples were drawn from the first 160 participants of the ongoing ImmuneRACE study and from over 950 subjects provided by 6 global collaborators. The sample metadata nearly always contained a de-identified subject ID, COVID-19 status, age in years and sex. Where HLA class I and class II types were available, the types were taken from metadata supplied by the sample provider, not from assay-based typing.

Participants in the prospective study were aged roughly 18 to 90 years, lived in under 30 United States geographic areas, and enrolled through a virtual design. In the prospective study, participants were assigned to cohorts based on the clinical history participants reported in a screening survey and a study questionnaire. For ImmuneRACE Cohort 3, a participant was defined as recovered based on two consecutive negative NP/OP PCR tests, clearance by a healthcare professional, or resolution of symptoms. In the prospective study, mobile phlebotomists collected whole blood, serum and a nasopharyngeal or oropharyngeal swab from each participant. Participants in the prospective study had the option to provide additional blood draws and questionnaires over a roughly 2-month period. Prospective study blood samples were shipped either frozen or at room temperature before DNA extraction. The immunoSEQ Assay, a bias-controlled multiplex PCR, was used to amplify TCRbeta CDR3 regions from genomic DNA. For the original study's pipeline: Within the assay, amplification of reference gene primers was used to estimate how many nucleated cells each sample contained. To quantify the absolute abundance of each unique TCRbeta CDR3 rearrangement, sequence reads were collapsed and filtered. For each sample, productive Simpson clonality was calculated by taking the square root of Simpson's diversity index across productive rearrangements. TCRdb re-hosts the immuneACCESS table, in-frame sequences only. Its copies lack some clones; in the studies checked, an unresolved V gene accounts for under half of them, and the cause for the rest is not known. V and J calls and clone size are as listed in that table; D and trimming were resolved from the DNA. This sample holds hundreds of thousands of clones; roughly 86% were observed only once. 8% to 9.5% of the sample is in the top ten clones.

As to this clone: Its antigen is still unknown. No quality values exist for individual bases; no much larger clone is one base distant.

CDR1 MNHEY and CDR2 SVGAGI are derived from the germline V gene. The CDR3 holds 12 amino acids from the cysteine to the phenylalanine. Only the CDR3 DNA is retained, 36 bases long and in frame from the first base. The trim is 2 bases for V and 4 bases for J, with a gap of 5 bases between the germline ends. General conclusions and limits of the study: How much clinical and demographic metadata was included differed by source and by participant, and the metadata was provided uncurated.

Recombination linked TRBV6-5 to TRBJ2-5, with no reliable assignment of the D segment. Sequencing used PBMCs or T cells enriched from blood (not recorded which). The receptor comes from a woman aged 18-35 years who had recovered from COVID-19. The DNA reads TGTGCCAGCAGTTACCGCGGAGAGACCCAGTACTTC. This codes for CASSYRGETQYF.